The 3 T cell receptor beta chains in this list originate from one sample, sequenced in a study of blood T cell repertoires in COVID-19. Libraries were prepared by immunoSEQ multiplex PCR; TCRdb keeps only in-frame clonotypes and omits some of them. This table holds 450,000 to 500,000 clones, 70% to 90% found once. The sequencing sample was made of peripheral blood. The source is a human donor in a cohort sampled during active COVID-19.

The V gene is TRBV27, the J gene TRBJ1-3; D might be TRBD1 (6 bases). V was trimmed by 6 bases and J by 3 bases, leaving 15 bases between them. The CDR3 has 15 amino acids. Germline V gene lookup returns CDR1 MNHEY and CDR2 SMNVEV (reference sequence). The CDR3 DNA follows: TGTGCCAGCAGCCGATCTACAGGGTATGGAAACACCATATATTTT. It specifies CASSRSTGYGNTIYF.

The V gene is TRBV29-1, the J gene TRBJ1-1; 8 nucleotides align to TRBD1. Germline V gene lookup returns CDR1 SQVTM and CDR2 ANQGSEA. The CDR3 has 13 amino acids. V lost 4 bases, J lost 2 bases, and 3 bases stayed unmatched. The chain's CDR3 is CSVGTGSNTEAFF. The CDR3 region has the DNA TGCAGCGTTGGGACAGGGAGTAACACTGAAGCTTTCTTT.

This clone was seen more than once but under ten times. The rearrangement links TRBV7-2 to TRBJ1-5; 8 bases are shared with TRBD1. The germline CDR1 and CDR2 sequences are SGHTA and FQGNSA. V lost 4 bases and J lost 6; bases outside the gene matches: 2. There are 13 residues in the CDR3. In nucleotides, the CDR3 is TGTGCCAGCAGCTCAGGGGGCGGTCAGCCCCAGCATTTT. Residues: CASSSGGGQPQHF.